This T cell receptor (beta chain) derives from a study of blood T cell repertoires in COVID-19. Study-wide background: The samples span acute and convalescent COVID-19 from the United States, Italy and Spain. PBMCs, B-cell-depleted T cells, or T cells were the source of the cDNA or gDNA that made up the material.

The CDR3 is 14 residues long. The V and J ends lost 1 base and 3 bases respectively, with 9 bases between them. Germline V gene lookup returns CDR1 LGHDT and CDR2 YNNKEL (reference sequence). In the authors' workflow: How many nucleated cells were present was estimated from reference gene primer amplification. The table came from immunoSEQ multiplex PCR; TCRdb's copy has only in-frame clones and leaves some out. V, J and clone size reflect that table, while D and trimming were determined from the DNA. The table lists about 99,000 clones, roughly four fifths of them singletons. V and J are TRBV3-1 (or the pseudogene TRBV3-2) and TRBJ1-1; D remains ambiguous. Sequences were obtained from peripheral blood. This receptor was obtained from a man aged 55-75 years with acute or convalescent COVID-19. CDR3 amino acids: CASSQARWDTEAFF. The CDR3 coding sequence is TGTGCCAGCAGCCAAGCTAGGTGGGACACTGAAGCTTTCTTT.